This TCR beta chain was captured in a study of blood T cell repertoires in COVID-19. Study context: Whether acute or convalescent, the COVID-19 samples came from the United States, Italy and Spain. The analysed material was cDNA or gDNA that came from T cells, B-cell-depleted T cells, or PBMCs.

Authors' processing steps: Estimation of nucleated cell counts was performed using reference gene primer amplification. Only in-frame clones appear in the TCRdb table, and some are missing; sequencing was by immunoSEQ multiplex PCR. V, J and clone size were drawn from that table, and D and trimming were deduced from the DNA. The sample holds tens of thousands of clones, 85% seen once. In this sample, this clone is medium-sized. Specimen: peripheral blood. The TCR comes from a human donor in a cohort sampled during active COVID-19.

DNA for the CDR3: TGTGCCAGCAGTTACGGTTCAGGGTGGGGGCCCTATGGCTACACCTTC. Its protein product is CASSYGSGWGPYGYTF. The genes are TRBV6-5 and TRBJ1-2; a possible D gene is TRBD1 (6 bases). Trimming took 2 bases from V and 4 from J, leaving 17 bases between them. CDR3 length: 16 residues. Germline CDR1 is MNHEY and CDR2 is SVGAGI.